This T cell receptor (beta chain) was recorded in a study of blood T cell repertoires in COVID-19. V was cut by 1 base and J by 0 bases, with 13 bases left in between. The CDR3 extends over 17 amino acids. CDR1 and CDR2 (germline): SGHAT, FQNNGV. Data came from immunoSEQ multiplex PCR; TCRdb stores just in-frame clones and leaves some out. The sample holds roughly 250,000 clones, more than 75% seen once. Recruitment covered some 25 US areas and drew participants whose ages spanned roughly 18 to 100 years. Assignment of participants to cohorts was predicated upon participant-reported clinical history. Donors of Cohort 3 who recovered were those that had two negative PCRs, clearance, or symptom resolution.

The V gene is TRBV11-2, the J gene TRBJ1-3; no firm D call. Material: PBMCs or T cells enriched from blood (not recorded which). This TCR was recovered from a woman between 45 and 65 years old who had recovered from COVID-19. The CDR3 nucleotides read TGTGCCAGCAGCTTAGTTGGCCTTCGGAGCTCTGGAAACACCATATATTTT. Its protein product is CASSLVGLRSSGNTIYF.